One and the same sample provided the 15 T cell receptor beta chains below, sequenced in a study of spatial heterogeneity in lung cancer. MiXCR was run by TCRdb on the 5' RACE reads, yielding one entry per CDR3 protein. The data show over 2,000 distinct CDR3 sequences, with roughly 5.8% seen just once and roughly 18% held by the top ten. Time point given: sample taken at primary tumor resection. Study findings and constraints: The number of expanded tumor alpha and beta chains correlated with mutation number.

Their specific antigens are unknown. This sample comprised lung tumor tissue, obtained at surgery. The receptor set was obtained from a male donor with early-stage non-small cell lung cancer.

This clonotype was counted many times. This beta chain slipped into a library made for alpha chains as a stray read, so its size is not meaningful. The chain combines TRBV6-5 with TRBJ2-2; D could derive from TRBD1 or TRBD2 (5 bases each). The V end was cut by 6 bases, the J end by 7 bases, with 21 bases between. The CDR3 has 16 residues. Germline V gene data show CDR1 as MNHEY and CDR2 as SVGAGI. The CDR3 is CASRNPGTAGFGELFF. The CDR3 nucleotides read TGTGCCAGCAGAAACCCAGGGACGGCTGGGTTCGGGGAGCTGTTTTTT.

In this sample, this clonotype is medium-sized. This beta chain is a stray sequence in a library constructed for alpha chains; its clone size is not meaningful. V usage is TRBV28 and J usage is TRBJ1-1, with 9 bases matching TRBD1. The V segment lost 5 bases and the J segment 6 bases; nucleotides outside the gene matches: 4. This CDR3 is built from 13 residues. Germline V gene data show CDR1 as MDHEN and CDR2 as SYDVKM. CDR3 amino acids: CASSRDRGAEAFF. The CDR3 nucleotides are TGTGCCAGCAGTCGAGACAGGGGGGCTGAAGCTTTCTTT.

This clonotype was counted ten times or more. The library was prepared for alpha chains; this beta chain is a stray read, so its frequency means little. The chain's CDR3 is CASNPGTGTGGYEQYF. The CDR3 coding sequence is TGTGCCAGCAACCCGGGAACAGGGACAGGGGGGTACGAGCAGTACTTC. The rearrangement links TRBV11-2 to TRBJ2-7, with 11 bases lining up with TRBD1. The germline CDR1 and CDR2 sequences are SGHAT and FQNNGV. The CDR3 contains 16 residues. After removal of 7 bases from V and 4 bases from J, the junction contained 12 bases not matched to a gene.

This clonotype was found many times. This beta chain was picked up by a library intended for alpha chains and is off target, so its count carries little meaning. V is TRBV2 and J is TRBJ2-5; 9 bases are shared with TRBD1. This CDR3 has 15 amino acids. V dropped 11 bases and J dropped 1; count of bases not matched to a gene: 11. Looked up from germline, CDR1 is SNHLY and CDR2 is FYNNEI. The chain's CDR3 is CAGEGGTGIQETQYF. The DNA for the CDR3 is TGTGCCGGAGAGGGGGGGACAGGGATCCAAGAGACCCAGTACTTC.

At least ten counts were recorded for this clonotype. This beta chain turned up in a library designed for alpha chains; as an off-target read, its abundance says little. The rearrangement uses TRBV28 and TRBJ2-1, with D unclear. The CDR3 is made up of 12 amino acids. Trimming cost V 3 bases and J 6 bases, with 6 bases left between them. Germline CDR1 is MDHEN and CDR2 is SYDVKM. Written as DNA, the CDR3 is TGTGCCAGCAGTTTGCAGAGCAATGAGCAGTTCTTC. Residues: CASSLQSNEQFF.

This clonotype is labeled as medium-sized. Because this beta chain is a stray read in a library intended to capture alpha chains, its abundance should not be given much weight. The chain carries TRBV11-2 and TRBJ2-7; 9 bases agree with TRBD1. Germline lookup yields CDR1 SGHAT and CDR2 FQNNGV. Losses at the gene ends were 3 bases for V and 1 base for J; bases not matched to a gene: 10. There are 17 residues in the CDR3. The CDR3: CASSFHPGQGQSYEQYF. The CDR3 coding sequence is TGTGCCAGCAGCTTCCACCCGGGACAGGGCCAATCCTACGAGCAGTACTTC.

This clonotype is categorized as large. This beta chain is a stray sequence in a library constructed for alpha chains; its clone size is not meaningful. The chain uses TRBV10-3 and TRBJ2-7; 7 bases align to TRBD1. J lost 5 bases, V lost 4 bases, and 8 bases had no gene match. The CDR3 sequence is 14 residues long. CDR1 and CDR2 from the germline V gene are ENHRY and SYGVKD. The CDR3 region has the DNA TGTGCCATCAGTGGAAGGGGGCGAGGGGACGAGCAGTACTTC. It translates to CAISGRGRGDEQYF.

This clonotype is medium-sized. Within a library made for alpha chains, this beta chain is off target, and its count is uninformative. The chain has TRBV20-1 and TRBJ2-1; D unclear. Germline-derived CDR1 and CDR2 are DFQATT and SNEGSKA (reference sequence). V was trimmed by 3 bases and J by 2 bases, leaving 2 bases between them. The CDR3 spans 11 residues. The CDR3 loop is CSASPYNEQFF. CDR3 DNA sequence: TGCAGTGCTAGCCCCTACAATGAGCAGTTCTTC.

This clonotype was recorded at least ten times. Being off target in a library aimed at alpha chains, this beta chain has a size of little meaning. V usage is TRBV6-5 and J usage is TRBJ1-3, with no clear D. There are 18 residues in the CDR3. V shed 6 bases and J shed 0 bases, with 21 bases lying between them. Germline CDR1 is MNHEY and CDR2 is SVGAGI. The CDR3 DNA reads TGTGCCAGCAGCCTTTACTCGGCGGGAGGCCCCTCTGGAAACACCATATATTTT. Translating it yields CASSLYSAGGPSGNTIYF.

This clonotype was counted many times. This beta chain is an unintended read in a library built for alpha chains; its size means little. The chain is built from TRBV24-1 and TRBJ2-1; possibly TRBD1 or TRBD2 for D (6 bases each). The CDR3 runs 12 residues. Per the germline V gene, CDR1 is KGHDR and CDR2 is SFDVKD. V gave up 5 bases and J gave up 10 bases, with 11 bases separating them. The CDR3 DNA sequence: TGTGCCACCAGTGGTGGGGGGCGAGAGCAGTTCTTC. Protein: CATSGGGREQFF.

By share, this clonotype counts as medium-sized (0.01 to 0.1%). This beta chain was picked up by a library intended for alpha chains and is off target, so its count carries little meaning. The chain is built from TRBV2 and TRBJ2-1, with D possibly TRBD1 on 6 matching bases. Trimming stripped 3 bases from V and 12 bases from J, with 15 bases between. The CDR3 totals 13 residues. The germline V gene encodes CDR1 SNHLY and CDR2 FYNNEI. The DNA of the CDR3 is TGTGCCAGCAGTGAGGAATCACAGGGCCTGCAGTTCTTC. It translates to CASSEESQGLQFF.

This clonotype was observed at least ten times. This beta chain slipped into a library made for alpha chains as a stray read, so its size is not meaningful. The chain employs TRBV20-1 and TRBJ1-3, with a weak D call TRBD1 (5 bases). Germline V gives CDR1 DFQATT, CDR2 SNEGSKA (reference sequence). Trimming cost V 1 base and J 7 bases, with 11 bases left between them. CDR3 length: 13 amino acids. This CDR3 reads CSARGQIVNTIYF. The CDR3 nucleotides read TGCAGTGCTAGAGGACAGATTGTGAACACCATATATTTT.

To note about this clonotype: An end of the junction differs from the germline gene, which may be a read error. The library was designed around alpha chains, so this beta chain is a stray read whose abundance carries little weight. The chain uses TRBV3-1 and TRBJ1-6; D is uncertain. This CDR3 has 14 amino acids. In germline, CDR1 is LGHDT, CDR2 YNNKEL (reference sequence). CDR3 in DNA: TGTGCCAGCGGCCAAGGCAGAGTAAATTCACTCCTCCACTTT. It is translated as CASGQGRVNSLLHF.

Worth noting for this clonotype: Found in a library prepared for alpha chains, this beta chain is an off-target read, and its abundance has little meaning. The gene calls are TRBV28 and TRBJ2-5; TRBD1 matches 9 bases. V was clipped by 11 bases and J by 5 bases; unmatched bases: 6. From germline, CDR1 is MDHEN and CDR2 SYDVKM. There are 12 residues in the CDR3. In nucleotides, the CDR3 is TGTGCCGTACAGGGGGCGCGGGAGACCCAGTACTTC. Translated: CAVQGARETQYF.

Of note for this clonotype: Since it is a stray read in a library aimed at alpha chains, this beta chain has a size that is not meaningful. J is TRBJ2-7 and V is TRBV29-1; D unclear. The germline V and J ends were trimmed by 2 bases and 0 bases, with 5 bases remaining between them. This CDR3 comprises 12 residues. The germline CDR1 and CDR2 sequences are SQVTM and ANQGSEA. The CDR3 protein is CSVESSSYEQYF. Here the CDR3 DNA reads TGCAGCGTTGAAAGTAGCTCCTACGAGCAGTACTTC.